A selection of T cell receptor beta chains follows, all from one sample in a study of technical replicates of blood from several donors. Measured with immunoSEQ multiplex PCR; TCRdb has only the in-frame clones, and not every one. The sample consists of more than 65,000 clones, approximately 78% of them appearing once. The sequenced sample consisted of PBMCs. These receptors all stem from a human donor in good health. Some clones in this sample may be carry-over from other donors' samples. CDR3s include the opening cysteine and the closing phenylalanine or tryptophan. The order of the fields is clone size, D gene, J gene, V gene, CDR3 DNA, CDR3 protein. A D gene is named only where the DNA matches it firmly. Some rows have no size entry. The others give once, few or many, or a class for an expanded clone.

>.|TRBD2|TRBJ2-5|TRBV6-1
TGTGCCAGCAGTGAATCTAGCGGGAGACGAGAGACCCAGTACTTC
CASSESSGRRETQYF
>.|.|TRBJ1-2|TRBV4-1
TGCGCCAGCAGCCAAGTTTCGAGCTTTTTTGAATCGGGCTACACCTTC
CASSQVSSFFESGYTF
>.|.|TRBJ1-4|TRBV4-2
TGTGCCAGCAGCCTGGGGGGGGTCGGAGAAAAACTGTTTTTT
CASSLGGVGEKLFF
>.|.|TRBJ2-7|TRBV29-1
TGCAGCGCATCATTTGGAGCTACTATCTACGAGCAGTACTTC
CSASFGATIYEQYF
>.|.|TRBJ2-1|TRBV6-6
TGTGCCAGCAGACCCAAACTAGACCTATCGGAGTTCTTC
CASRPKLDLSEFF
>.|TRBD1|TRBJ2-1|TRBV18
TGTGCCAGCTCACCGAGGGGGCCCTCGACCCTCTACAATGAGCAGTTCTTC
CASSPRGPSTLYNEQFF
>.|TRBD2|TRBJ2-1|TRBV6-4
TGTGCCAGCAGTGGATCTAGCGGGGGGGCCCGTGAGCAGTTCTTC
CASSGSSGGAREQFF
>.|.|TRBJ2-7|TRBV28
TGTGCCAAGGGAGGGGGGTACGAGCAGTACTTC
CAKGGGYEQYF
>few|TRBD1|TRBJ1-1|TRBV29-1
TGCAGCGTGGCCGGGACAGGGTTAGTCACTGAAGCTTTCTTT
CSVAGTGLVTEAFF
>.|TRBD2|TRBJ2-3|TRBV19
TGTGCCGATAGCGGGGGGGAAAACACAGATACGCAGTATTTT
CADSGGENTDTQYF
>.|.|TRBJ1-1|TRBV10-1
TGCGCCAGCCTCCGGGAAGATAAAACTGAAGCTTTCTTT
CASLREDKTEAFF
>.|.|TRBJ2-1|TRBV7-8
TGTGCCAGCAGCTTATCTCTGGCGGCCCCCAACAATGAGCAGTTCTTC
CASSLSLAAPNNEQFF
>.|.|TRBJ1-2|TRBV7-8
TGTGCCAGCAGCCACCGGAGGGCGGCTAACTATGGCTACACCTTC
CASSHRRAANYGYTF